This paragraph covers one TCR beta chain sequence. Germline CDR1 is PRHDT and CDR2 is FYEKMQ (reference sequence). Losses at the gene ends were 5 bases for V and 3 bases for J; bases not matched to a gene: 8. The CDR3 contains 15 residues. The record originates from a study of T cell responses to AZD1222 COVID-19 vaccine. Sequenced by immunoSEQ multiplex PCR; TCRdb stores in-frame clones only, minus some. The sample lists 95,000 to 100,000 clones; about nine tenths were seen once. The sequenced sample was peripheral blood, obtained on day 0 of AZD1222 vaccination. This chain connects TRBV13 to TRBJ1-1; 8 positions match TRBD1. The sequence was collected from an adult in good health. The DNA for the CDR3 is TGTGCCAGCAGCGGCTCGACAGGGGAAGACACTGAAGCTTTCTTT. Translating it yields CASSGSTGEDTEAFF.